The 20 T cell receptor beta chains given below trace back to one sample, sequenced in a study of blood T cell repertoires in COVID-19. Sequenced by immunoSEQ multiplex PCR; TCRdb stores in-frame clones only, minus some. The table records fewer than 350,000 clones, 80% to 90% of them present only once. Source material: PBMCs or T cells enriched from blood (not recorded which). The receptors shown here come from a man aged 25 to 40 who had recovered from COVID-19.

The V and J genes are TRBV9 and TRBJ2-7, with TRBD2 identical over 10 bases. The V segment lost 4 bases and the J segment 0 bases; nucleotides outside the gene matches: 4. The CDR3 sequence is 15 residues long. The germline V gene has CDR1 SGDLS and CDR2 YYNGEE. This CDR3 reads CASSQSGGVSYEQYF. The CDR3 bases are TGTGCCAGCAGCCAAAGCGGGGGGGTCTCCTACGAGCAGTACTTC.

The V gene is TRBV3-1 (or the pseudogene TRBV3-2), the J gene TRBJ1-2; D is unresolved. CDR3 length equals 14 residues. Per germline, CDR1 LGHDT and CDR2 YNNKEL (reference sequence). Trimming removed 4 bases at V and 0 bases at J, with 9 bases between. The CDR3 spells CASSRVTANYGYTF. CDR3 nucleotide sequence: TGTGCCAGCAGCCGGGTAACAGCTAACTATGGCTACACCTTC.

The genes are TRBV6-1 and TRBJ1-5; 7 bases fit TRBD1. With 1 base clipped from V and 7 bases from J, the junction kept 4 bases outside the gene matches. From germline, CDR1 is MNHNS and CDR2 SASEGT. The CDR3 runs 14 residues. Here the CDR3 reads CASSEGGGGQPQHF. CDR3 bases: TGTGCCAGCAGTGAAGGAGGGGGCGGACAGCCCCAGCATTTT.

The chain combines TRBV2 with TRBJ1-2; TRBD1 matches at 8 bases. Germline V gene lookup returns CDR1 SNHLY and CDR2 FYNNEI. CDR3 length: 15 residues. The V gene end was trimmed by 8 bases and the J gene end by 4 bases; junction bases not matched to a gene: 12. This CDR3 reads CASDAGQAMFYGYTF. The CDR3, as DNA: TGTGCCAGCGATGCGGGACAGGCGATGTTCTATGGCTACACCTTC.

The CDR3 DNA follows: TGTGCCAGCAGCTTAGTATTGAGCTCTGGAAACACCATATATTTT. Residues: CASSLVLSSGNTIYF. The V gene is TRBV7-2, the J gene TRBJ1-3; D not resolved. The CDR3 extends over 15 amino acids. Germline V lookup: CDR1 SGHTA, CDR2 FQGNSA. V dropped 1 base and J dropped 0 bases, with 7 bases sitting between them.

This sequence joins TRBV7-9 and TRBJ2-2; D gene ambiguous. With 5 bases removed from V and 2 bases from J, the gap between germline ends came to 15 bases. The germline V gene encodes CDR1 SEHNR and CDR2 FQNEAQ (reference sequence). This CDR3 has 16 amino acids. CDR3 sequence: CASSPFERHNTGELFF. In DNA form, the CDR3 reads TGTGCCAGCAGCCCCTTTGAGAGACACAACACCGGGGAGCTGTTTTTT.

The chain is built from TRBV27 and TRBJ2-1; 12 nucleotides line up with TRBD1. This CDR3 region has 18 residues. CDR1 is MNHEY, CDR2 SMNVEV, per germline (reference sequence). Germline trimming cut 7 bases from V and 3 bases from J; bases unmatched to any gene: 13. The CDR3 nucleotides are TGTGCCAGCACCTGGGGACAGGGGGCGATGATTTTCTACAATGAGCAGTTCTTC. Protein product: CASTWGQGAMIFYNEQFF.

In this sample, this clone turned up a few times. This chain links TRBV4-3 with TRBJ2-2; 15 bases are shared with TRBD2. CDR1 and CDR2 (germline): LGHNA, YSLEER. This CDR3 has 19 residues. The ends lost 0 bases at V and 0 bases at J; junction bases unmatched: 2. CDR3 sequence reads: CASSQDRTSGGANTGELFF. The DNA for the CDR3 is TGCGCCAGCAGCCAAGATAGGACTAGCGGGGGGGCGAACACCGGGGAGCTGTTTTTT.

This clone has only one observation. The chain uses TRBV12-3 or TRBV12-4 and TRBJ1-1, with a tentative D call TRBD1 (6 bases). V was trimmed by 5 bases and J by 6 bases, leaving 13 bases between them. The length of the CDR3 is 13 residues. CDR3 coding DNA: TGTGCCAGCAGTCACAGGGTGAGGGCTGAAGCTTTCTTT. This sequence encodes CASSHRVRAEAFF.

The V and J genes are TRBV30 and TRBJ1-2, with D uncertain. There are 13 residues in the CDR3. Trimming took 1 base from V and 3 from J, leaving 9 bases between them. The germline V gene has CDR1 GTSNPN and CDR2 SVGIG (reference sequence). CDR3 bases: TGTGCCTGGAGTGAGAACTTATACTATGGCTACACCTTC. Its protein is CAWSENLYYGYTF.

This rearrangement joins TRBV19 to TRBJ1-2; D might be TRBD1 (6 bases). The CDR3 consists of 14 residues. Germline CDR1 is LNHDA and CDR2 is SQIVND (reference sequence). The V end lost 5 bases, the J end lost 4 bases, and 14 bases lay between the germline ends. The CDR3 DNA reads TGTGCCAGTAGTTCAGTACAGGGAGCCTATGGCTACACCTTC. Its translation: CASSSVQGAYGYTF.

The chain has TRBV11-2 and TRBJ2-1; D is unresolved. CDR3 length equals 16 residues. V was clipped by 4 bases and J by 0 bases, with 13 bases between them. CDR1 SGHAT and CDR2 FQNNGV come from the germline V gene. DNA for the CDR3: TGTGCCAGCAGCTCCCTCAGGCCCAGCTCCTACAATGAGCAGTTCTTC. Translated: CASSSLRPSSYNEQFF.

The chain has TRBV6-6 and TRBJ2-5; tentative D call: TRBD2 (6 bases). Germline values: CDR1 MNHNY, CDR2 SVGAGI (reference sequence). Trimming took 2 bases from V and 2 from J, leaving 12 bases between them. The CDR3 sequence is 15 residues long. This CDR3 reads CASSYVSGRQETQYF. In DNA form, the CDR3 reads TGTGCCAGCAGTTACGTTTCTGGGAGGCAAGAGACCCAGTACTTC.

The gene calls are TRBV6-6 and TRBJ1-1, with D perhaps matching TRBD1 (6 bases). This CDR3 contains 13 residues. Germline CDR1 MNHNY, CDR2 SVGAGI (reference sequence). V lost 6 bases and J 5 bases, leaving 13 bases between the germline ends. This CDR3 reads CASSRTEETEAFF. The CDR3 nucleotides are TGTGCCAGCAGCCGGACAGAAGAGACTGAAGCTTTCTTT.

The J gene is TRBJ1-1, the V gene TRBV5-4; TRBD1 agrees at 7 bases. Per germline, CDR1 SGHNT and CDR2 YYREEE (reference sequence). This CDR3 contains 16 residues. With 0 bases clipped from V and 4 bases from J, the junction kept 9 bases outside the gene matches. For the CDR3, the DNA is TGTGCCAGCAGCTTGGAAGGTGGCCAGGGGGTCACTGAAGCTTTCTTT. Encoded protein: CASSLEGGQGVTEAFF.

The J gene is TRBJ1-2, the V gene TRBV6-4; D gene uncertain. Trimming removed 5 bases from V and 4 bases from J, with 11 bases in between. The CDR3 consists of 13 residues. Germline V CDR1 and CDR2: MRHNA, SNTAGT. The CDR3: CASSFGEGYGYTF. CDR3 sequence (DNA): TGTGCCAGCAGTTTTGGGGAGGGCTATGGCTACACCTTC.

The V gene is TRBV19, the J gene TRBJ1-6; D is perhaps TRBD1 (6 bases). Trimming pared 11 bases from V and 8 bases from J, leaving 22 bases between. CDR1 is LNHDA and CDR2 is SQIVND in the germline V gene (reference sequence). This CDR3 comprises 15 residues. Here the CDR3 reads CACSRGGRIDSPLHF. CDR3 coding DNA: TGTGCCTGTTCGAGGGGGGGTAGAATTGATTCACCCCTCCACTTT.

The chain couples TRBV29-1 to TRBJ2-1; 12 positions agree with TRBD2. The CDR3 is 14 amino acids. Germline V gene data show CDR1 as SQVTM and CDR2 as ANQGSEA. J was trimmed by 9 bases and V by 6 bases; bases with no gene match: 9. This chain's CDR3 is CSVRLAGAVGEQFF. CDR3 bases: TGCAGCGTAAGACTAGCGGGGGCCGTCGGTGAGCAGTTCTTC.

The V and J genes are TRBV6-2 or TRBV6-3 and TRBJ2-6; 9 nucleotides match TRBD1. There are 19 residues in the CDR3. Germline assignment: CDR1 MNHEY and CDR2 SVGEGT. The V and J ends lost 2 bases and 2 bases, in that order; junction bases with no gene match: 10. The CDR3 loop reads CASSYLLGQGGPGANVLTF. The CDR3 DNA reads TGTGCCAGCAGTTACCTACTGGGACAGGGAGGCCCTGGGGCCAACGTCCTGACTTTC.

V is TRBV4-2 and J is TRBJ1-1; TRBD1 matches 8 bases. The CDR3 covers 15 residues. V shed 4 bases, J shed 5 bases, and the junction held 9 bases outside the gene matches. CDR1 is LGHNA and CDR2 is YNFKEQ in the germline V gene. The CDR3 reads CASSPTSGGRTEAFF. CDR3 nucleotides: TGTGCCAGCAGCCCCACGTCAGGGGGCAGGACTGAAGCTTTCTTT.